Listed below are T cell receptor beta chains from one sample, sequenced in a study of cytomegalovirus exposure and HLA in healthy donors. The method was immunoSEQ multiplex PCR; TCRdb's version includes in-frame clones alone and lacks a portion of them. The sample lists over 100,000 clones; about 60% were seen once. The source material was PBMCs. Every receptor here comes from a human donor in good health. CDR3s include the opening cysteine and the closing phenylalanine or tryptophan. The D gene is left open where the match is weak. Some rows have no size entry. The others give once, few or many, or a class for an expanded clone.

TRBJ2-7	TRBV6-5	TRBD1	.	TGTGCCAGCGGCAGGGGACAGGCCAAGGCAGGGCAGTACTTC	CASGRGQAKAGQYF
TRBJ2-7	TRBV19	.	.	TGTGCCAGTATCGGAGCGGGTTACGAGCAGTACTTC	CASIGAGYEQYF
TRBJ2-1	TRBV5-1	TRBD1	.	TGCGCCAGCAGCTTGGTGTCAGGGGGCCTAGATGAGCAGTTCTTC	CASSLVSGGLDEQFF
TRBJ1-3	TRBV5-1	TRBD1	.	TGCGCCAGCAGCTTGCAGGGGGCAAGCTCTGGAAACACCATATATTTT	CASSLQGASSGNTIYF
TRBJ2-7	TRBV5-1	.	.	TGCGCCAGCAGACCCGACAGAGCCTCCTACGAGCAGTACTTC	CASRPDRASYEQYF
TRBJ2-5	TRBV4-2	.	.	TGTGCCAGTAGTGAAGGGAGTCGGGAGACCCAGTACTTC	CASSEGSRETQYF
TRBJ2-7	TRBV25-1	TRBD1	.	TGTGCCAGCAGTGTCGGGACAGGGGGTCGGTACGAGCAGTACTTC	CASSVGTGGRYEQYF
TRBJ2-3	TRBV30	.	.	TGTGCCTGGAGTGTAGGTTTAACAAGCGGCACCACAGATACGCAGTATTTT	CAWSVGLTSGTTDTQYF
TRBJ2-5	TRBV5-1	.	.	TGCGCCAGCAGCTTGGGGCAGGATAAAGAGACCCAGTACTTC	CASSLGQDKETQYF
TRBJ2-1	TRBV27	TRBD2	.	TGTGCCGGCAGTTCCACTAGCGGGAGAGGGGGTGAGCAGTTCTTC	CAGSSTSGRGGEQFF
TRBJ2-5	TRBV29-1	.	.	TGCAGCATATTGAGCCTGATCCAAGAGACCCAGTACTTC	CSILSLIQETQYF
TRBJ1-1	TRBV5-4	.	few	TGTGCCAGCAGGGGGTGGGGGGACACTGAAGCTTTCTTT	CASRGWGDTEAFF
TRBJ1-2	TRBV7-8	TRBD1	few	TGTGCCAGCAGCTCCAGGACAGGCCATTACTATGGCTACACCTTC	CASSSRTGHYYGYTF
TRBJ2-2	TRBV19	.	.	TGTGCCAGTAGTCCCGGGACTCCCAACACCGGGGAGCTGTTTTTT	CASSPGTPNTGELFF
TRBJ2-2	TRBV11-2	TRBD2	.	TGTGCCAGCAGCTTCAGGACTAGCAATTCCGGGGAGCTGTTTTTT	CASSFRTSNSGELFF
TRBJ2-2	TRBV5-4	.	.	TGTGCCAGCGCTAGGACAGCAAACACCGGGGAGCTGTTTTTT	CASARTANTGELFF
TRBJ2-7	TRBV6-5	.	.	TGTGCCAGCAGCCCTCCGACAAGGACACTCGACGAGCAGTACTTC	CASSPPTRTLDEQYF
TRBJ1-1	TRBV4-2	.	.	TGTGCCAGCAGCCCCGGAGGCGGGGGAAACACTGAAGCTTTCTTT	CASSPGGGGNTEAFF
TRBJ2-7	TRBV30	TRBD2	.	TGTGCCTGGAGTGTCTGGACTAGCGGCAACGAGCAGTACTTC	CAWSVWTSGNEQYF
TRBJ2-3	TRBV7-9	TRBD2	.	TGTGCCAGCAGCTTAGCGGGGAGTAGCGGGAGCACAGATACGCAGTATTTT	CASSLAGSSGSTDTQYF
TRBJ1-2	TRBV7-5	.	.	TGTGCCAGAAGCTTAGCACGGGACAGGGACCTCACCTTC	CARSLARDRDLTF